These 27 T cell receptor beta chains were all obtained from the same sample, sequenced in a study of cytomegalovirus exposure and HLA in healthy donors. The PCR contained 60 Vbeta and 13 Jbeta primers. Libraries were prepared by immunoSEQ multiplex PCR; TCRdb keeps only in-frame clonotypes and omits some of them. There are around 130,000 clones in the sample; 75% to 90% occur only once, and around 2% lies in the top ten. The sample taken for sequencing was PBMCs. These receptors were taken from a man aged 35 to 55 in good health and CMV-seronegative.

This clone was seen once. The V call is TRBV25-1, the J call TRBJ1-5, with a tentative D call TRBD1 (5 bases). The CDR3 extends over 15 amino acids. Germline V gives CDR1 MGHDK, CDR2 SYGVNS. With 1 base removed from V and 9 bases from J, the gap between germline ends came to 16 bases. CDR3 residues: CASSEWGRVGPPQHF. The DNA of the CDR3 is TGTGCCAGCAGTGAATGGGGCAGGGTCGGTCCGCCCCAGCATTTT.

J is TRBJ1-5 and V is TRBV5-8, with D possibly being TRBD1 (6 bases). Trimming shortened V by 4 bases and J by 2 bases, and 19 bases separated the two germline ends. This CDR3 is 17 amino acids long. Germline V gene lookup returns CDR1 SGHTS and CDR2 YDEGEE. CDR3 DNA: TGTGCCAGCAGCCTAGGGACAATCGCGAAGGGCAATCAGCCCCAGCATTTT. It specifies CASSLGTIAKGNQPQHF.

This clone has a single count. V gene TRBV7-9 combines with J gene TRBJ1-5; 10 nucleotides agree with TRBD1. The CDR3 totals 19 residues. CDR1 is SEHNR, CDR2 FQNEAQ, per germline (reference sequence). V was clipped by 5 bases and J by 2 bases; unmatched bases: 15. The CDR3 nucleotides read TGTGCCAGCAGCCGGGGCCCCGGACAGGGGGAAGCGGGCAATCAGCCCCAGCATTTT. Translation gives CASSRGPGQGEAGNQPQHF.

The V call is TRBV11-2, the J call TRBJ2-3; 7 nucleotides agree with TRBD2. Germline V gene lookup returns CDR1 SGHAT and CDR2 FQNNGV. The CDR3 is made up of 14 amino acids. Trimming removed 3 bases from V and 6 bases from J; junction bases left unmatched: 6. CDR3 DNA sequence: TGTGCCAGCAGCTTTCGGGGGGTGGGGGATACGCAGTATTTT. Translating gives CASSFRGVGDTQYF.

Details on this clone: At one of its ends the junction is not consistent with the germline gene, which may arise from a read error. The gene calls are TRBV5-6 and TRBJ2-6, with D possibly TRBD1 on 5 matching bases. The CDR3 runs 15 residues. The germline V gene has CDR1 SGHDT and CDR2 YYEEEE. The CDR3 nucleotides are TGTGCCAGCAGCTTGGAGCCCTCTGGGGCCAACGGCCTGACTTTC. Translation gives CASSLEPSGANGLTF.

V gene TRBV6-5 combines with J gene TRBJ1-6, with D perhaps TRBD1 (5 bases). From germline, CDR1 is MNHEY and CDR2 SVGAGI. The CDR3 is made up of 15 amino acids. Trimming removed 4 bases from V and 7 bases from J, with 14 bases in between. The CDR3 nucleotides read TGTGCCAGCAGTTCCAGGGCCATGGCGAATTCACCCCTCCACTTT. Protein sequence: CASSSRAMANSPLHF.

V gene TRBV19 combines with J gene TRBJ2-7; no definite D call. The CDR3 covers 13 residues. Trimming took off 5 bases at V and 3 bases at J, with 11 bases between the two ends. Germline V gives CDR1 LNHDA, CDR2 SQIVND (reference sequence). The CDR3 region is CASSQTHRYEQYF. CDR3 in DNA: TGTGCCAGTAGTCAGACACACCGCTACGAGCAGTACTTC.

The genes are TRBV18 and TRBJ2-5, with 9 positions matching TRBD1. The CDR3 is made up of 13 amino acids. Germline values: CDR1 KGHSH, CDR2 LQKENI. With 6 bases clipped from V and 5 bases from J, the junction kept 4 bases outside the gene matches. Here the CDR3 DNA reads TGTGCCAGCTCGACAGGACAGGGGGAGACCCAGTACTTC. It encodes CASSTGQGETQYF.

This sequence joins TRBV7-9 and TRBJ2-5, with TRBD1 matching 10 bases. Losses at the gene ends were 4 bases for V and 0 bases for J; bases not matched to a gene: 5. The CDR3 extends over 16 amino acids. Per germline, CDR1 SEHNR and CDR2 FQNEAQ (reference sequence). CDR3 amino acids: CASSSWGTGDQETQYF. For the CDR3, the DNA is TGTGCCAGCAGCTCCTGGGGGACAGGGGACCAAGAGACCCAGTACTTC. The full variable domain, rest sourced from reference TRBV7-9 and TRBJ2-5, is DTGVSQNPRHKITKRGQNVTFRCDPISEHNRLYWYRQTLGQGPEFLTYFQNEAQLEKSRLLSDRFSAERPKGSFSTLEIQRTEQGDSAMYLCASSSWGTGDQETQYFGPGTRLLVL.

As for this clone: One end of the junction varies from germline; a read error may be responsible. The genes are TRBV10-1 and TRBJ1-1, with 9 nucleotides matching TRBD1. The CDR3 loop spans 13 amino acids. Germline CDR1 reads WNHNN; CDR2 reads SYGVQD (reference sequence). The CDR3: CASSGQGNAEAFF. For the CDR3, the DNA is TGCGCCAGCAGCGGACAGGGGAACGCTGAAGCTTTCTTT.

This clone was detected only a few times. J is TRBJ2-5 and V is TRBV5-4, with 8 positions matching TRBD2. The J call could be wrong; TRBJ2-7 is a better fit for the DNA end. CDR3 size: 15 residues. In germline, CDR1 is SGHNT, CDR2 YYREEE (reference sequence). CDR3 loop: CASSSPGTSLVEQYF. The CDR3, as DNA: TGTGCCAGCAGCTCGCCTGGGACTAGTTTGGTCGAGCAGTACTTC.

This clone came up a few times. V and J are TRBV10-3 and TRBJ2-1; 11 positions agree with TRBD2. This CDR3 comprises 19 residues. Germline V gene data show CDR1 as ENHRY and CDR2 as SYGVKD. V trimming: 4 bases; J trimming: 10 bases; junction bases outside the gene matches: 21. CDR3 coding DNA: TGTGCCATCAGTGCCCGTTCGGTGACTAGCGGGACGACCTCCGGGGAGCAGTTCTTC. This encodes CAISARSVTSGTTSGEQFF.

The V gene is TRBV12-5, the J gene TRBJ1-1; no clear D gene. Germline CDR1 LGHNT, CDR2 FRNRAP. This CDR3 is built from 11 residues. Trimming shortened V by 7 bases and J by 5 bases, and 8 bases separated the two germline ends. The CDR3 nucleotides are TGTGCTAGTGCCGGAGGTACTGAAGCTTTCTTT. It specifies CASAGGTEAFF.

The chain links TRBV4-3 to TRBJ1-5; tentative D call: TRBD1 (6 bases). CDR1 and CDR2 (germline): LGHNA, YSLEER. Trimming cost V 0 bases and J 7 bases, with 16 bases left between them. The CDR3 has 16 amino acids. Here the CDR3 reads CASSQDRAGADQPQHF. DNA for the CDR3: TGCGCCAGCAGCCAAGATCGGGCAGGGGCCGACCAGCCCCAGCATTTT.

The chain recombines TRBV7-9 with TRBJ2-1, with TRBD2 matching 13 bases. Germline loops: CDR1 SEHNR, CDR2 FQNEAQ (reference sequence). After removal of 4 bases from V and 5 bases from J, the junction contained 11 bases not matched to a gene. The CDR3 has 18 residues. CDR3 bases: TGTGCCAGCAGCTCTGATGGTTCGGGACTAGCGGGACACAATGAGCAGTTCTTC. Protein: CASSSDGSGLAGHNEQFF.

In the case of this clone: At one of its ends the junction is not consistent with the germline gene, which may arise from a read error. The rearrangement uses TRBV6-5 and TRBJ2-7; 8 nucleotides match TRBD1. CDR1 and CDR2 (germline): MNHEY, SVGAGI. The CDR3 is 12 amino acids. Here the CDR3 DNA reads TGTGCCAGCAGATCTACAGGGGGATCCCAATTCTTC. Protein sequence: CASRSTGGSQFF.

This chain connects TRBV18 to TRBJ2-7, with 7 bases aligning to TRBD1. With 5 bases clipped from V and 1 base from J, the junction kept 8 bases outside the gene matches. The CDR3 totals 15 residues. Looked up from germline, CDR1 is KGHSH and CDR2 is LQKENI. CDR3 region: CASSLGQQISYEQYF. Here the CDR3 DNA reads TGTGCCAGCTCATTGGGACAGCAAATTTCCTACGAGCAGTACTTC.

The V gene is TRBV7-8, the J gene TRBJ1-1; D perhaps matches TRBD1 (5 bases). This CDR3 is built from 15 residues. Germline lookup yields CDR1 SGHVS and CDR2 FQNEAQ. V lost 2 bases and J 2 bases, leaving 12 bases between the germline ends. This chain's CDR3 is CASSLNPQGNTEAFF. Here the CDR3 DNA reads TGTGCCAGCAGCTTAAACCCCCAGGGTAACACTGAAGCTTTCTTT.

The V gene is TRBV6-6, the J gene TRBJ2-5; D perhaps matches TRBD2 (5 bases). V gave up 5 bases and J gave up 1 base, with 14 bases separating them. The CDR3 totals 15 residues. Germline loops: CDR1 MNHNY, CDR2 SVGAGI (reference sequence). This CDR3 is CASSPGRSGQETQYF. DNA of the CDR3: TGTGCCAGCAGTCCGGGAAGGTCGGGCCAAGAGACCCAGTACTTC.

This rearrangement joins TRBV7-2 to TRBJ1-1, with D perhaps matching TRBD1 (6 bases). The CDR3 length is 16 residues. Germline CDR1 reads SGHTA; CDR2 reads FQGNSA. V was cut by 1 base and J by 1 base, with 13 bases left in between. The CDR3 is CASSLERLGGNTEAFF. CDR3 in DNA: TGTGCCAGCAGCTTAGAGCGTCTAGGGGGGAACACTGAAGCTTTCTTT.

The rearrangement joins TRBV6-5 to TRBJ2-7; 9 bases are shared with TRBD2. V trimming: 9 bases; J trimming: 4 bases; junction bases outside the gene matches: 4. This CDR3 is built from 12 residues. The germline gives CDR1 MNHEY, CDR2 SVGAGI. The CDR3 loop is CASRTSAYEQYF. CDR3 DNA: TGTGCCAGTAGGACTAGCGCTTACGAGCAGTACTTC.

The chain employs TRBV7-9 and TRBJ2-7; D gene ambiguous. With 3 bases removed from V and 6 bases from J, the gap between germline ends came to 15 bases. The CDR3 totals 14 residues. In germline, CDR1 is SEHNR, CDR2 FQNEAQ (reference sequence). The chain's CDR3 is CASSFLNYNVEQYF. In nucleotides, the CDR3 is TGTGCCAGCAGCTTTCTAAATTATAACGTCGAGCAGTACTTC.

The chain uses TRBV7-2 and TRBJ2-5; TRBD2 is a possible D gene (5 bases). The DNA end is more similar to TRBJ2-7, so the J call may be wrong. Germline lookup yields CDR1 SGHTA and CDR2 FQGNSA. The CDR3 consists of 14 residues. The CDR3 here is CASSPPGISYEQYF. CDR3 coding DNA: TGTGCCAGCAGCCCTCCCGGGATTTCCTACGAGCAGTACTTC.

The V and J genes are TRBV28 and TRBJ2-1; TRBD2 might be the D (6 bases). CDR1 and CDR2 from the germline V gene are MDHEN and SYDVKM. The CDR3 totals 14 residues. The V and J ends lost 8 bases and 5 bases respectively, with 16 bases between them. CDR3 in amino acids: CASRGGWSDNEQFF. CDR3 DNA sequence: TGTGCCAGCCGGGGAGGTTGGTCAGACAATGAGCAGTTCTTC.

The chain is built from TRBV2 and TRBJ2-7, with 10 bases aligning to TRBD2. Losses at the gene ends were 6 bases for V and 4 bases for J; bases not matched to a gene: 9. From germline, CDR1 is SNHLY and CDR2 FYNNEI. The CDR3 runs to 15 residues. In DNA form, the CDR3 reads TGTGCCAGCAGGTACGCTAGCGGGGGTGGATACGAGCAGTACTTC. Residues: CASRYASGGGYEQYF.

This clone has just one count. CDR3 DNA sequence: TGTGCCAGTAGGACTGGACCTAGCACAGATACGCAGTATTTT. Translating gives CASRTGPSTDTQYF. V usage is TRBV2 and J usage is TRBJ2-3; tentative D call: TRBD2 (5 bases). CDR1 and CDR2 from the germline V gene are SNHLY and FYNNEI. V was shortened by 9 bases and J by 0 bases, with 13 bases between the two germline ends. The CDR3 covers 14 residues.

The chain combines TRBV7-8 with TRBJ2-3; D is unresolved. V was pared by 5 bases and J by 2 bases, with 14 bases between. The CDR3 loop spans 15 amino acids. Germline V lookup: CDR1 SGHVS, CDR2 FQNEAQ. The CDR3 region has the DNA TGTGCCAGCAGCCCCCGCGGCCAGACCACAGATACGCAGTATTTT. Translation gives CASSPRGQTTDTQYF.